These 27 T cell receptor beta chains were sequenced from one sample in a study of cytomegalovirus exposure and HLA in healthy donors. Primers included in the PCR were 60 Vbeta and 13 Jbeta primers. The table came from immunoSEQ multiplex PCR; TCRdb's copy has only in-frame clones and leaves some out. This sample has about 120,000 clones; around 69% occur once, and the top ten carry roughly 8.6%. The sequencing input was PBMCs. The receptors originated from a middle-aged woman in good health and CMV-seropositive.

The table lists this clone with a few counts. The rearrangement uses TRBV6-1 and TRBJ2-3; 7 nucleotides agree with TRBD2. The CDR3 has 14 amino acids. CDR1 and CDR2 (germline): MNHNS, SASEGT. Trimming took 4 bases from V and 0 from J; bases not matched to a gene: 1. CDR3 loop: CASSGEGSTDTQYF. The DNA for the CDR3 is TGTGCCAGCAGTGGGGAGGGGAGCACAGATACGCAGTATTTT.

V is TRBV5-1 and J is TRBJ2-5, with a weak D call TRBD1 (5 bases). This CDR3 spans 15 amino acids. Germline V gene sequence: CDR1 SGHRS, CDR2 YFSETQ. V shed 0 bases and J shed 2 bases, with 11 bases lying between them. DNA of the CDR3: TGCGCCAGCAGCTTGGGCGAGCCAGGGCAAGAGACCCAGTACTTC. Translation: CASSLGEPGQETQYF.

CDR3 sequence: CASSWGQGRGNTEAFF. CDR3 DNA sequence: TGTGCCAGCAGCTGGGGACAGGGGCGGGGGAACACTGAAGCTTTCTTT. The chain is built from TRBV5-5 and TRBJ1-1, with 10 bases aligning to TRBD1. Trimming removed 3 bases from V and 1 base from J; junction bases left unmatched: 6. In germline, CDR1 is SGHKS, CDR2 YYEKEE (reference sequence). CDR3 length: 16 amino acids.

This clone was found a few times. The V call is TRBV29-1, the J call TRBJ2-7; 7 bases map to TRBD2. From germline, CDR1 is SQVTM and CDR2 ANQGSEA. V lost 5 bases and J lost 1; bases outside the gene matches: 5. The CDR3 extends over 13 amino acids. The CDR3 DNA sequence: TGCAGCGTTCTTGCGGGGGATTCCTACGAGCAGTACTTC. This sequence encodes CSVLAGDSYEQYF.

This clone was counted a few times. V gene TRBV9 combines with J gene TRBJ1-5, with D possibly TRBD1 on 6 matching bases. Trimming took off 10 bases at V and 0 bases at J, with 8 bases between the two ends. CDR3 length: 12 amino acids. Germline lookup yields CDR1 SGDLS and CDR2 YYNGEE. Here the CDR3 reads CASGDSNQPQHF. Written as DNA, the CDR3 is TGTGCCTCAGGGGATAGCAATCAGCCCCAGCATTTT.

The chain links TRBV29-1 to TRBJ2-7; 11 bases line up with TRBD2. The CDR3 extends over 15 amino acids. Per the germline V gene, CDR1 is SQVTM and CDR2 is ANQGSEA. J lost 4 bases, V lost 4 bases, and 9 bases had no gene match. CDR3 sequence reads: CSVGLAGGAGYEQYF. CDR3 DNA: TGCAGCGTTGGCTTAGCGGGGGGGGCAGGGTACGAGCAGTACTTC.

This sequence joins TRBV6-1 and TRBJ2-7; 11 bases line up with TRBD2. CDR1 and CDR2 from the germline V gene are MNHNS and SASEGT. This CDR3 has 15 residues. V trimming: 7 bases; J trimming: 0 bases; junction bases outside the gene matches: 5. Here the CDR3 reads CASTPTSGISYEQYF. The CDR3 nucleotides read TGTGCCAGCACCCCGACTAGCGGGATCTCCTACGAGCAGTACTTC.

A single count supports this clone. The chain carries TRBV5-1 and TRBJ2-1; D perhaps matches TRBD2 (5 bases). Germline values: CDR1 SGHRS, CDR2 YFSETQ. CDR3 length: 15 amino acids. Trimming pared 7 bases from V and 4 bases from J, leaving 18 bases between. The CDR3 region is CASGDVGGSYNEQFF. DNA for the CDR3: TGCGCCAGCGGTGACGTCGGAGGTTCGTACAATGAGCAGTTCTTC.

The chain links TRBV6-1 to TRBJ2-5; tentatively, D is TRBD1 (5 bases). The V and J ends lost 7 bases and 7 bases respectively, with 13 bases between them. Germline-derived CDR1 and CDR2 are MNHNS and SASEGT. This CDR3 comprises 12 residues. CDR3 sequence: CASNQGWGTQYF. As DNA, the CDR3 is TGTGCCAGCAATCAGGGTTGGGGGACCCAGTACTTC.

In its sample, this clone was seen once. This specimen includes other DNA sequences encoding the same CDR3. This chain connects TRBV5-1 to TRBJ1-1, with 11 positions matching TRBD1. The germline gives CDR1 SGHRS, CDR2 YFSETQ. Trimming cost V 4 bases and J 5 bases; bases outside gene matches: 4. The length of the CDR3 is 14 residues. In nucleotides, the CDR3 is TGCGCCAGCAGCACAGGGACAGGGGGGACTGAAGCTTTCTTT. It encodes CASSTGTGGTEAFF. The full variable domain, completed using reference TRBV5-1 and TRBJ1-1, is KAGVTQTPRYLIKTRGQQVTLSCSPISGHRSVSWYQQTPGQGLQFLFEYFSETQRNKGNFPGRFSGRQFSNSRSEMNVSTLELGDSALYLCASSTGTGGTEAFFGQGTRLTVV.

The CDR3: CASSGAGGPDTQYF. CDR3 bases: TGCGCCAGCAGTGGAGCGGGGGGGCCGGATACGCAGTATTTT. The J gene is TRBJ2-3, the V gene TRBV10-1, with 10 bases that match TRBD2. Germline V gene lookup returns CDR1 WNHNN and CDR2 SYGVQD (reference sequence). V lost 4 bases and J lost 6; bases outside the gene matches: 4. The CDR3 has 14 amino acids.

The DNA of the CDR3 is TGTGCCAGCTCTTCTACTGGTGAAGCTTTCTTT. It yields the protein CASSSTGEAFF. V is TRBV18 and J is TRBJ1-1; D gene uncertain. Trimming took 6 bases from V and 7 from J, leaving 9 bases between them. The germline V gene has CDR1 KGHSH and CDR2 LQKENI. This CDR3 comprises 11 residues.

The gene calls are TRBV18 and TRBJ2-1, with TRBD2 identical over 13 bases. Germline V gene data show CDR1 as KGHSH and CDR2 as LQKENI. V shed 3 bases, J shed 8 bases, and the junction held 4 bases outside the gene matches. The CDR3 length is 15 residues. CDR3 DNA: TGTGCCAGCTCACCCGGGACTAGCGGGGCCGATGAGCAGTTCTTC. Translation gives CASSPGTSGADEQFF.

The chain carries TRBV19 and TRBJ2-5; D is undetermined. CDR1 and CDR2 from the germline V gene are LNHDA and SQIVND (reference sequence). This CDR3 has 14 amino acids. V lost 8 bases to trimming and J lost 2 bases, with 15 bases between them. CDR3 sequence: CASRSRLPQETQYF. CDR3 DNA sequence: TGTGCCAGTCGAAGCAGGTTGCCACAAGAGACCCAGTACTTC. Complete variable domain (other parts from reference TRBV19 and TRBJ2-5): DGGITQSPKYLFRKEGQNVTLSCEQNLNHDAMYWYRQDPGQGLRLIYYSQIVNDFQKGDIAEGYSVSREKKESFPLTVTSAQKNPTAFYLCASRSRLPQETQYFGPGTRLLVL.

The V gene is TRBV4-2, the J gene TRBJ2-2, with 8 bases aligning to TRBD1. Germline CDR1 is LGHNA and CDR2 is YNFKEQ. CDR3 length equals 17 residues. The V segment lost 6 bases and the J segment 7 bases; nucleotides outside the gene matches: 16. The CDR3 reads CASSLLPGQASVGELFF. The CDR3 DNA reads TGTGCCAGCAGTCTATTGCCGGGACAGGCAAGCGTCGGGGAGCTGTTTTTT.

The chain links TRBV11-2 to TRBJ2-3, with D perhaps matching TRBD2 (6 bases). The germline CDR1 and CDR2 sequences are SGHAT and FQNNGV. The V end was cut by 2 bases, the J end by 6 bases, with 15 bases between. CDR3 length: 15 residues. CDR3 nucleotides: TGTGCCAGCAGCTTACCCCCGGTTCTAGCGGATACGCAGTATTTT. This codes for CASSLPPVLADTQYF.

This clone was counted only a few times. The rearrangement uses TRBV18 and TRBJ2-5, with 7 bases matching TRBD1. With V trimmed by 3 bases and J by 5 bases, 15 bases remained unmatched. The CDR3 runs 17 residues. Germline V lookup: CDR1 KGHSH, CDR2 LQKENI. CDR3 bases: TGTGCCAGCTCACCGGCCCGTCAATGGGGACAGTCGGAGACCCAGTACTTC. Translating gives CASSPARQWGQSETQYF. Drawing the rest from reference TRBV18 and TRBJ2-5, the complete variable domain is NAGVMQNPRHLVRRRGQEARLRCSPMKGHSHVYWYRQLPEEGLKFMVYLQKENIIDESGMPKERFSAEFPKEGPSILRIQQVVRGDSAAYFCASSPARQWGQSETQYFGPGTRLLVL.

J is TRBJ2-3 and V is TRBV7-9; D is undetermined. The CDR3 extends over 14 amino acids. Looked up from germline, CDR1 is SEHNR and CDR2 is FQNEAQ (reference sequence). V was pared by 1 base and J by 5 bases, with 10 bases between. The CDR3 DNA reads TGTGCCAGCAGCTTAGTGGTGACTGGAGATACGCAGTATTTT. Its translation is CASSLVVTGDTQYF.

This clone was picked up one time. V usage is TRBV19 and J usage is TRBJ2-7, with D possibly matching TRBD2 (6 bases). Trimming cost V 10 bases and J 4 bases, with 23 bases left between them. Germline CDR1 and CDR2: LNHDA and SQIVND (reference sequence). CDR3 length equals 15 residues. The CDR3 region has the DNA TGTGCCACCAGTAGTATGGACGGGAGACATTACGAGCAGTACTTC. It specifies CATSSMDGRHYEQYF.

The chain employs TRBV6-5 and TRBJ2-7; tentatively, D is TRBD1 (5 bases). Between the trimmed V and J ends, which lost 5 bases and 3 bases, there was a span of 11 bases. The CDR3 is 13 residues long. Germline assignment: CDR1 MNHEY and CDR2 SVGAGI. CDR3 loop: CASSVRQSYEQYF. CDR3 sequence (DNA): TGTGCCAGCAGTGTAAGACAGAGCTACGAGCAGTACTTC.

This sequence joins TRBV11-2 and TRBJ1-2; D uncertain. Trimming pared 5 bases from V and 2 bases from J, leaving 15 bases between. The germline V gene encodes CDR1 SGHAT and CDR2 FQNNGV. The CDR3 is made up of 15 amino acids. CDR3 sequence: CASSPLGGLNYGYTF. DNA of the CDR3: TGTGCCAGCAGCCCCCTCGGAGGGCTCAACTATGGCTACACCTTC.

The gene calls are TRBV5-8 and TRBJ1-1, with a tentative D call TRBD1 (6 bases). Germline V lookup: CDR1 SGHTS, CDR2 YDEGEE. The CDR3 extends over 14 amino acids. With 1 base removed from V and 4 bases from J, the gap between germline ends came to 11 bases. For the CDR3, the DNA is TGTGCCAGCAGCTTGACAGGGATAGGCACTGAAGCTTTCTTT. Protein sequence: CASSLTGIGTEAFF.

This chain links TRBV19 with TRBJ1-3, with D possibly being TRBD1 (6 bases). Germline values: CDR1 LNHDA, CDR2 SQIVND (reference sequence). Trimming removed 5 bases at V and 4 bases at J, with 18 bases between. The CDR3 sequence is 16 residues long. The CDR3 loop reads CASSLEGGGQGNTIYF. The CDR3 DNA follows: TGTGCCAGTAGTCTTGAAGGCGGGGGGCAAGGAAACACCATATATTTT.

The rearrangement links TRBV19 to TRBJ2-7; 8 bases agree with TRBD1. The junction had 7 bases not matched to a gene; V was cut back by 3 bases and J by 6 bases. Per germline, CDR1 LNHDA and CDR2 SQIVND (reference sequence). The CDR3 runs 14 residues. The CDR3, as DNA: TGTGCCAGTAGTATGGGACAGGAGAGGGGCGAGCAGTACTTC. It codes for CASSMGQERGEQYF.

The chain carries TRBV25-1 and TRBJ1-1, with TRBD1 matching over 8 bases. The CDR3 has 18 amino acids. V was clipped by 0 bases and J by 0 bases; unmatched bases: 9. Per germline, CDR1 MGHDK and CDR2 SYGVNS. CDR3 residues: CASSEYNPWTGMNTEAFF. The CDR3 DNA reads TGTGCCAGCAGTGAATACAACCCCTGGACAGGGATGAACACTGAAGCTTTCTTT.

This rearrangement joins TRBV29-1 to TRBJ1-4; 7 bases agree with TRBD1. The germline V gene has CDR1 SQVTM and CDR2 ANQGSEA. The CDR3 has 12 residues. After removal of 6 bases from V and 4 bases from J, the junction contained 2 bases not matched to a gene. The CDR3 sequence: CSVGQDNEKLFF. CDR3 coding DNA: TGCAGCGTCGGACAGGATAATGAAAAACTGTTTTTT.

The genes are TRBV11-2 and TRBJ1-6; D might be TRBD1 (6 bases). The CDR3 is 17 residues long. The ends were cut back, 5 bases at V and 5 bases at J, with 19 bases in the middle. Germline V gives CDR1 SGHAT, CDR2 FQNNGV. The CDR3 nucleotides read TGTGCCAGCAGCCAGCGGTTTGGAGGGGGGGATAATTCACCCCTCCACTTT. It translates to CASSQRFGGGDNSPLHF.